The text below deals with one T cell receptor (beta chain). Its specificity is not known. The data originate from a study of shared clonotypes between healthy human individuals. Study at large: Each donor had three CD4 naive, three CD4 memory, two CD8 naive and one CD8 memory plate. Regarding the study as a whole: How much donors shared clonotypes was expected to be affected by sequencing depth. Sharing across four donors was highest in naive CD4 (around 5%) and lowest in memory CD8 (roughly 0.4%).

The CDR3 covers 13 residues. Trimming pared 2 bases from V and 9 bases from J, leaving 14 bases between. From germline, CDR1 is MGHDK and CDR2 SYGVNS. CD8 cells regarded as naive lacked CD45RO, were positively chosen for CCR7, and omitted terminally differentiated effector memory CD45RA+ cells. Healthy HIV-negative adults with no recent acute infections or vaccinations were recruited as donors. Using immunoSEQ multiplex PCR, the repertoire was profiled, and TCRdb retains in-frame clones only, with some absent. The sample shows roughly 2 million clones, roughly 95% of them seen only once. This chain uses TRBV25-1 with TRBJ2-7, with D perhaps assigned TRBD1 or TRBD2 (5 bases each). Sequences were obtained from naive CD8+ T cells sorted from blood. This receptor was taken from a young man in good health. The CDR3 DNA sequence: TGTGCCAGCAGTGAAGTGGGGACCCAAGGGCAGTACTTC. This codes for CASSEVGTQGQYF.